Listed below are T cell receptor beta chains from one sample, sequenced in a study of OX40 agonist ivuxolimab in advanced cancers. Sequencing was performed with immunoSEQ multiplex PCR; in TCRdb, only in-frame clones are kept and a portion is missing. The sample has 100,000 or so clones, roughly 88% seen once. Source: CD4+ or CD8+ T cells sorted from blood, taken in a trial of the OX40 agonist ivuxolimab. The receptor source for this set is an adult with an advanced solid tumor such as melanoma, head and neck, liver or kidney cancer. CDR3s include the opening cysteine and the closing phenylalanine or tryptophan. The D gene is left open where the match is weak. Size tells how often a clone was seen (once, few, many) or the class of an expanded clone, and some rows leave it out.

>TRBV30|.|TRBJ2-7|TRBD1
CAWSRDSAYEQYF
TGTGCCTGGAGTCGGGACAGCGCCTACGAGCAGTACTTC
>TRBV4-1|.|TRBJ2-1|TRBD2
CASSQLTSGHNEQFF
TGCGCCAGCAGCCAATTGACTAGCGGCCACAATGAGCAGTTCTTC
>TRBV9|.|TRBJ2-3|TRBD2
CASSVNSGTFDTQYF
TGTGCCAGCAGCGTCAATAGCGGGACTTTTGATACGCAGTATTTT
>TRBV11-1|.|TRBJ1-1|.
CASSVTVNTEAFF
TGTGCCAGCAGCGTTACAGTGAACACTGAAGCTTTCTTT
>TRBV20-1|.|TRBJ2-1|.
CSARAGVEQFF
TGCAGTGCTAGAGCCGGGGTTGAGCAATTCTTC
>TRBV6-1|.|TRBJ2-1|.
CASSENPSGGFYNEQFF
TGTGCCAGCAGTGAAAACCCAAGTGGGGGGTTCTACAATGAGCAGTTCTTC
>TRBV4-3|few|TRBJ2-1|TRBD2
CASSQDWGLAGNEQFF
TGCGCCAGCAGCCAAGATTGGGGACTAGCGGGAAATGAGCAGTTCTTC
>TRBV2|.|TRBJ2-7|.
CASIWQSYEQYF
TGTGCCAGCATTTGGCAGTCCTACGAGCAGTACTTC
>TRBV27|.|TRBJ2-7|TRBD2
CASTPGRSGRGEQYF
TGTGCCAGCACCCCGGGTAGGAGCGGGAGAGGCGAGCAGTACTTC
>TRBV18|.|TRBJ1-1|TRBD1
CASSPDRGQNTEAFF
TGTGCCAGCTCACCAGACAGGGGCCAGAACACTGAAGCTTTCTTT
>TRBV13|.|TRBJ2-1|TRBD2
CASSPGLAPHEQFF
TGTGCCAGCAGCCCCGGACTAGCACCCCATGAGCAGTTCTTC
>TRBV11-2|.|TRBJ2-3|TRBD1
CASSLSGGYSTDTQYF
TGTGCCAGCAGCCTCTCAGGGGGATATAGCACAGATACGCAGTATTTT
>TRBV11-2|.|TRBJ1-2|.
CASSLDGLGIRYGYTF
TGTGCCAGCAGCTTAGATGGGTTGGGGATTCGGTATGGCTACACCTTC
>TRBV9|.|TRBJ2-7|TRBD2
CASSAGGTGYEQYF
TGTGCCAGCAGCGCGGGAGGGACCGGCTACGAGCAGTACTTC
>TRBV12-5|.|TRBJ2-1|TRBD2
CASGSRGSLNEQFF
TGTGCTAGTGGTTCCCGCGGGAGCTTAAATGAGCAGTTCTTC
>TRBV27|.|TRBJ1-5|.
CASSQMVNQPQHF
TGTGCCAGCAGTCAAATGGTGAATCAGCCCCAGCATTTT
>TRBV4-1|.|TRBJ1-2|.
CASSQEDGAKLGYTF
TGCGCCAGCAGCCAAGAAGATGGGGCTAAGTTGGGCTACACCTTC
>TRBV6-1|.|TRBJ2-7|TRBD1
CASSPGTGPYEQYF
TGTGCCAGCAGTCCCGGGACAGGTCCCTACGAGCAGTACTTC
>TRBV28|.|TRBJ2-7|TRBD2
CASSFRLAGNEQYF
TGTGCCAGCAGTTTCCGACTAGCGGGAAACGAGCAGTACTTC
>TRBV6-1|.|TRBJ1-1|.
CASSRGGTGLGAFF
TGTGCCAGCAGCCGAGGGGGAACAGGGTTGGGGGCTTTCTTT
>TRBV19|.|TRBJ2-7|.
CASSVVLSYEQYF
TGTGCCAGTAGTGTCGTCCTCTCCTACGAGCAGTACTTC
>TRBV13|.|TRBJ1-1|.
CASSLGSTEAFF
TGTGCCAGCAGCTTAGGAAGCACTGAAGCTTTCTTT
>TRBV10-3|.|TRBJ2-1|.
CAIRTDSNNEQFF
TGTGCCATCAGAACTGACAGTAACAATGAGCAGTTCTTC
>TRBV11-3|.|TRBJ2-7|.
CASSLGGEISYEQYF
TGTGCCAGCAGCTTAGGGGGAGAGATCTCCTACGAGCAGTACTTC